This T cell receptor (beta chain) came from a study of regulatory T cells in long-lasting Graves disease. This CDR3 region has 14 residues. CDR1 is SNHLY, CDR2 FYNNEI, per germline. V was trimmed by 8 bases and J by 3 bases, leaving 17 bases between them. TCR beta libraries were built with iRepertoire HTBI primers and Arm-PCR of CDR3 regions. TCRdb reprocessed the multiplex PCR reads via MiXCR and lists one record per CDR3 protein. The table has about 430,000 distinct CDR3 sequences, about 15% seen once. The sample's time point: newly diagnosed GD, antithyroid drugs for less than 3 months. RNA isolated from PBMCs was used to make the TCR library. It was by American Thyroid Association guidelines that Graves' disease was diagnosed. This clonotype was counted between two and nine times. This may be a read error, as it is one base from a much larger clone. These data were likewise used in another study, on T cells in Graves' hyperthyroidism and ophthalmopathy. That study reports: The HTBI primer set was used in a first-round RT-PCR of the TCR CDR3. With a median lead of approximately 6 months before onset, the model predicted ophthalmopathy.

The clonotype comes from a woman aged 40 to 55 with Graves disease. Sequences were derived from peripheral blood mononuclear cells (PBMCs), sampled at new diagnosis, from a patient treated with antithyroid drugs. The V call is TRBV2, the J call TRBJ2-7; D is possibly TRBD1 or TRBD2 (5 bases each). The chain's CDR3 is CASGSGTLGYEQYF. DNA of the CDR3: TGTGCCAGCGGCTCCGGGACCCTAGGCTACGAGCAGTACTTC.